This T cell receptor (beta chain) is from a study of T cells after yellow fever vaccination. From the 5' RACE reads, TCRdb called clonotypes with MiXCR, one entry per CDR3 protein. The sample holds nearly 550,000 distinct CDR3 sequences; 15% to 20% are singletons and the top ten take roughly an eighth. Germline CDR1 is KGHDR and CDR2 is SFDVKD. This CDR3 contains 12 residues. Trimming cost V 4 bases and J 1 base, with 3 bases left between them. Broader study findings: The CD4 and CD8 compartments had a small share of their clonotypes in common.

About this clonotype itself: Its antigen is undetermined.

The genes are TRBV24-1 and TRBJ1-1; no firm D call. This sequence was found in a man aged 25 to 40 who received the YFV17D yellow fever vaccine. The sample here was PBMCs, taken 15 days after the yellow fever booster vaccination. CDR3: CATSEANTEAFF. CDR3 nucleotides: TGTGCCACCAGTGAGGCGAACACTGAAGCTTTCTTT.